The present entry profiles one TCR beta chain with its context. The source of the sample is a study of shared clonotypes between healthy human individuals. Across the whole study: Contributing individuals were a couple of females and a few males aged 18 to 49.

Loaded into unsorted PBMC replicate PCRs was roughly 300 ng DNA, 25,000 to 30,000 T cell genomes. Clones were sequenced by immunoSEQ multiplex PCR, and TCRdb holds only the in-frame ones, with some missing. There are around 430,000 clones in the sample; about 76% occur only once, and roughly 13% lies in the top ten. The ends lost 6 bases at V and 5 bases at J; junction bases unmatched: 6. The CDR3 totals 14 residues. Per germline, CDR1 SSHAT and CDR2 FNYEAQ (reference sequence). The source material was PBMCs. This TCR was sampled from a woman in her thirties or forties in good health. Some clones in this sample may be carry-over from other donors' samples. V usage is TRBV7-7 and J usage is TRBJ1-5; 8 nucleotides line up with TRBD1. Written as DNA, the CDR3 is TGTGCCAGCAGAAGGGGACAGGTCGATCAGCCCCAGCATTTT. As protein: CASRRGQVDQPQHF.